The clone carrying this TCR beta chain showed up many times. RNA transcripts yielded amplified TCR beta CDR3 regions. During a first-round RT-PCR of the TCR CDR3, the HTBI primer set was used. Each CDR3 protein gets one entry after TCRdb re-called the multiplex PCR reads with MiXCR. The sample shows hundreds of thousands of distinct CDR3 sequences, about 20% of them seen only once. This specimen comes from a study of T cells in Graves' hyperthyroidism and ophthalmopathy. This sample holds PBMCs from less than 13 ml fresh peripheral blood. V was trimmed by 6 bases and J by 1 base, leaving 11 bases between them. Looked up from germline, CDR1 is MNHEY and CDR2 is SMNVEV (reference sequence). The CDR3 consists of 14 residues.

Sequenced: blood. This sequence was found in a man aged 25-45 years with Graves' ophthalmopathy. V and J are TRBV27 and TRBJ2-3; D unresolved. CDR3 region: CASRRAVRTDTQYF. CDR3 DNA: TGTGCCAGCAGAAGGGCGGTACGCACAGATACGCAGTATTTT.